This T cell receptor beta chain was observed in a study of blood T cell repertoires in COVID-19 (dated by TCRdb to 2018 to 2020). Some background on the complete study: Collaborator samples came from the United States, Italy and Spain and covered acute and convalescent phases of COVID-19. Deeply sampled blood TCRbeta repertoires from subjects exposed to, actively infected with, or recovered from COVID-19 were included in the dataset. The repertoires were released in a freely available public database meant as a resource for research on the immune response to SARS-CoV-2. Sample metadata almost always included a de-identified subject ID, COVID-19 status, age in years and sex. Where available, HLA class I and class II types were obtained from metadata supplied by the sample provider rather than from assay-based typing. The prospective study material was composed of cDNA or gDNA derived from T cells, B-cell-depleted T cells, or PBMCs. Samples came from the ongoing ImmuneRACE study (first 160 participants) plus 1,254 subjects from 6 global collaborators.

With respect to this clone: This clone's antigen is unknown. The record has no base qualities; no much larger clone is one base away.

In Seattle, one collaborating source enrolled patients while the infection was active and tracked those patients longitudinally over the course of disease. Each collaborating institution followed its own protocols to collect whole blood in K2EDTA tubes. For TCRbeta analysis, collaborators shipped samples in one of three forms: frozen whole blood, isolated PBMCs, or DNA extracted from either of those sample types. Germline trimming: 1 base from V, 1 base from J; junction bases outside gene matches: 11. Including cysteine and phenylalanine, the CDR3 has 18 amino acids. Only CDR3 DNA is held: 54 bases, read in frame from base 1. CDR1 and CDR2 are drawn from the germline V gene: MGHRA, YSYEKL. General conclusions and limits of the study: How much clinical and demographic metadata was included differed by source and by participant, and the metadata was provided uncurated.

The immunoSEQ Assay, a bias-controlled multiplex PCR, was used to amplify TCRbeta CDR3 regions from genomic DNA. On the authors' methods: Within the assay, amplification of reference gene primers was used to estimate how many nucleated cells each sample contained. Sequence reads were collapsed and filtered to measure the absolute abundance of every unique TCRbeta CDR3 rearrangement. For each sample, productive Simpson clonality was calculated by taking the square root of Simpson's diversity index across productive rearrangements. What TCRdb holds here is the immuneACCESS table cut down to in-frame rearrangements. Part of the clones is not present; checked against another copy, under half of the missing clones reflect an unresolved V gene, and the others are unexplained. D and trimming come from the DNA, and the V and J calls and clone size come from that table. Within this sample are a few hundred thousand clones, with around 92% of them counted one time only. The ten largest make up 2.5% to 3% of the sample.

This chain joins TRBV4-1 to TRBJ1-1; 8 central bases correspond to TRBD1. This TCR came from a young adult with COVID-19, enrolled during active disease. The sample was peripheral blood. CDR3 protein: CASSQVAGGSLGNTEAFF. The DNA reads TGCGCCAGCAGCCAAGTAGCAGGGGGCTCATTGGGGAACACTGAAGCTTTCTTT.